This T cell receptor (beta chain) was obtained from a study of CXCR3-negative and CXCR3-positive naive CD8 T cells (dated by TCRdb to about 2019). Describing the broader study: In total, about 130 million TRB reads were obtained, which works out to roughly 1.5 +/- 0.3 million reads per library. Diversity and physicochemical repertoire analyses covered over 10 donors pooled from two independent experiments. Naive subsets from 5 or 6 donors and memory cells from 3 donors were included in the TRBV-TRBJ cluster analysis.

Each CD8+ T cell subset was flow-sorted in triplicate, and some 310,000 cells per subset were placed directly into RLT lysis buffer. To exclude memory contaminants, naive CD8+ T cells were stringently defined as CD45RO-CCR7+CD27+CD95-. Standard density gradient centrifugation was used to isolate peripheral blood mononuclear cells from buffy coats. Naive CXCR3-negative and CXCR3-positive CD8+ T cells were flow-sorted on a FACSAria III. An RNeasy Mini Kit was used to extract total RNA from the sorted cells. The data were produced on a NextSeq 550. The Human TCR Profiling Kit (MiLaboratory) was used to make UMI-labeled 5' RACE TRB cDNA libraries. The full amount of extracted RNA was used for cDNA synthesis, and the full amount of resulting cDNA was used for PCR amplification. Libraries were prepared in parallel using an identical number of PCR cycles. From the authors' description of their analysis: With a minimum of two reads required per UMI, MIGEC and MiXCR pulled out about 52,000 +/- 9,100 unique UMI-labeled TRB cDNA molecules from each library. Each library averaged 40,000 +/- 10,000 functional in-frame TRB CDR3 nucleotide clonotypes without stop codons. Diversity metrics, including normalized Shannon-Wiener and Chao1, were computed in VDJtools after downsampling to 5000 UMI-labeled TRB molecules per sample. VDJtools was used to calculate clonotype-size-weighted physicochemical properties of the central five CDR3 residues, namely interaction energy, strength, volume and Kidera factor 4. After reprocessing by TCRdb, each CDR3 protein sequence is one entry, and no DNA is given. These V and J calls are TCRdb output, not the study's own analysis. This sample's listing comprises some 50,000 distinct CDR3 sequences. The top ten constitute about 0.5% of the sample.

The CDR3 sequence holds 16 residues, the cysteine and phenylalanine included. Only the protein is on record. For CDR1 and CDR2, the germline V gene lists LGHNA and YSLEER. The full study reports these points: Within the same donor, TRBV-TRBJ usage looked similar between naive CXCR3-negative and CXCR3-positive cells, but memory cells had distinct patterns. TRB CDR3s from CXCR3-positive naive cells showed higher hydrophobicity (lower Kidera factor 4), lower energy, and higher strength and volume indices than CXCR3-negative naive cells. Surface CD5, linked to self-reactivity in mice, was comparable between naive subsets; TCR interaction strength was therefore also inferred from TRB CDR3 physicochemical properties. Repertoire diversity was comparably high in both naive subsets but much lower in memory CD8+ T cells. Freshly isolated PBMCs were used for most assays because CXCR3 expression went down partially after cryopreservation.

Concerning this clonotype: Its antigen target is currently unknown.

The chain is made from TRBV4-3 and TRBJ2-1; the TRBD2 assignment by TCRdb is unverifiable without DNA. The receptor's source is a human donor in good health. Some clones in this sample may be carry-over from other donors' samples. The sequenced material came from naive CXCR3+ CD8+ T cells from blood. Interpreted using the paper, the cell subset or site label stands for: CD45RO-CCR7+CD27+CD95- naive CD8+ T cells expressing CXCR3 (TNR3+). The CDR3 has the sequence CASSQRTPSSYNEQFF.